The 27 T cell receptor beta chains below all came from one sample that was sequenced in a study of CD8 T cells in ankylosing spondylitis. TCRdb reanalysed the 5' RACE reads using MiXCR and keeps one entry per CDR3 protein. The table lists about 340,000 distinct CDR3 sequences, around 20% of them singletons, with about an eighth in the top ten. Sequencing used blood, either unsorted or a sorted T cell fraction (not recorded which). These receptors were collected from a male donor with ankylosing spondylitis or in good health (not recorded which).

This sequence joins TRBV12-3 or TRBV12-4 and TRBJ1-1, with D possibly being TRBD1 (6 bases). The CDR3 runs 11 residues. Trimming left V 6 bases short and J 7 bases short, with 9 bases between. The CDR3 DNA reads as TGTGCCAGCAGCCGGACAGATGAAGCTTTCTTT. This gives the protein CASSRTDEAFF.

The rearrangement uses TRBV5-1 and TRBJ2-2; the D gene is possibly TRBD2 (7 bases). CDR3 size: 17 residues. The V gene lost 4 bases and the J gene lost 3 bases, with 19 bases spanning the gap. CDR1 is SGHRS, CDR2 YFSETQ, per germline. The CDR3 bases are TGCGCCAGCAGCGGCGGCCGTACGGGGGGCGACACCGGGGAGCTGTTTTTT. Amino acids: CASSGGRTGGDTGELFF.

This clonotype was found a few times. This chain connects TRBV10-3 to TRBJ2-1; tentative D call: TRBD1 (5 bases). Germline values: CDR1 ENHRY, CDR2 SYGVKD. There are 16 residues in the CDR3. V was clipped by 6 bases and J by 0 bases, with 15 bases between them. The CDR3 loop is CAIRNGGASSYNEQFF. CDR3 nucleotides: TGTGCCATCAGAAACGGTGGGGCGAGCTCCTACAATGAGCAGTTCTTC.

The table lists this clonotype with a few counts. V and J are TRBV7-9 and TRBJ2-1; TRBD2 is a possible D gene (6 bases). Germline V gives CDR1 SEHNR, CDR2 FQNEAQ (reference sequence). V was cut by 5 bases and J by 8 bases, with 10 bases left in between. This CDR3 is 12 amino acids long. CDR3 coding DNA: TGTGCCAGCAGCGAGGGACTCCATGAGCAGTTCTTC. Its protein product is CASSEGLHEQFF.

V gene TRBV5-1 combines with J gene TRBJ2-2, with 7 bases that match TRBD1. The CDR3 runs 15 residues. CDR1 is SGHRS and CDR2 is YFSETQ in the germline V gene. With 4 bases clipped from V and 2 bases from J, the junction kept 5 bases outside the gene matches. The DNA for the CDR3 is TGCGCCAGCAGCGCCGGACAGGCTAACACCGGGGAGCTGTTTTTT. Its translation is CASSAGQANTGELFF.

This clonotype showed up just a few times. The chain employs TRBV12-3 or TRBV12-4 and TRBJ2-4, with D possibly matching TRBD1 (6 bases). The CDR3 consists of 16 residues. The ends were cut back, 1 base at V and 0 bases at J, with 10 bases in the middle. CDR3 DNA sequence: TGTGCCAGCAGTTTAGGGACAGCGCTAGCCAAAAACATTCAGTACTTC. This translates into CASSLGTALAKNIQYF.

The chain carries TRBV10-3 and TRBJ2-1; D remains unclear. Germline CDR1 reads ENHRY; CDR2 reads SYGVKD. The ends were cut back, 3 bases at V and 4 bases at J, with 10 bases in the middle. The CDR3 extends over 14 amino acids. This CDR3 reads CAISDPTAYNEQFF. In DNA form, the CDR3 reads TGTGCCATCAGTGACCCTACAGCTTACAATGAGCAGTTCTTC.

The chain combines TRBV11-3 with TRBJ2-2; 7 bases fit TRBD1. Germline V gene sequence: CDR1 SGHNT, CDR2 YENEEA. Germline trimming cut 4 bases from V and 5 bases from J; bases unmatched to any gene: 25. This CDR3 spans 21 amino acids. The CDR3 coding sequence is TGTGCCAGCAGCTCGTCCCGGGACAGTAAACGGACCAGCCGTCCGACCGGGGAGCTGTTTTTT. Its translation is CASSSSRDSKRTSRPTGELFF.

The rearrangement links TRBV7-6 to TRBJ2-7; D not resolved. Deletions cut 1 base from V and 2 bases from J, with 12 bases between. The CDR3 spans 15 residues. CDR1 SGHVS and CDR2 FNYEAQ come from the germline V gene. The CDR3 protein is CASSLERSPPYEQYF. As DNA, the CDR3 is TGTGCCAGCAGCTTAGAAAGGTCACCACCCTACGAGCAGTACTTC.

This clonotype was found a few times. V gene TRBV15 combines with J gene TRBJ2-3; weak D call: TRBD2 (5 bases). Germline values: CDR1 LNHNV, CDR2 YYDKDF (reference sequence). The CDR3 runs 14 residues. V was shortened by 5 bases and J by 2 bases, with 11 bases between the two germline ends. CDR3 amino acids: CATSPRRNTDTQYF. The CDR3 DNA reads as TGTGCCACCAGCCCGCGGAGGAACACAGATACGCAGTATTTT.

This clonotype occurred a few times. V and J are TRBV13 and TRBJ2-3, with TRBD1 matching 9 bases. After removal of 5 bases from V and 2 bases from J, the junction contained 14 bases not matched to a gene. In germline, CDR1 is PRHDT, CDR2 FYEKMQ (reference sequence). This CDR3 has 18 residues. CDR3: CASSAHLGQGKATDTQYF. CDR3 in DNA: TGTGCCAGCAGCGCCCACCTGGGACAGGGTAAAGCCACAGATACGCAGTATTTT. Together with reference TRBV13 and TRBJ2-3, the CDR3 gives the full variable domain: AAGVIQSPRHLIKEKRETATLKCYPIPRHDTVYWYQQGPGQDPQFLISFYEKMQSDKGSIPDRFSAQQFSDYHSELNMSSLELGDSALYFCASSAHLGQGKATDTQYFGPGTRLTVL.

The chain couples TRBV10-3 to TRBJ1-5, with D possibly matching TRBD1 (5 bases). Trimming shortened V by 8 bases and J by 2 bases, and 13 bases separated the two germline ends. Germline V gene sequence: CDR1 ENHRY, CDR2 SYGVKD. The CDR3 runs 14 residues. The CDR3 bases are TGTGCCATCGGCGGCCAGGGTGGCAATCAGCCCCAGCATTTT. This codes for CAIGGQGGNQPQHF.

This clonotype has just a few counts. The chain employs TRBV29-1 and TRBJ2-2; D is perhaps TRBD1 (5 bases). The V gene lost 6 bases and the J gene lost 0 bases, with 8 bases spanning the gap. The CDR3 runs 13 residues. Per the germline V gene, CDR1 is SQVTM and CDR2 is ANQGSEA. The CDR3 loop is CSVTDTNTGELFF. For the CDR3, the DNA is TGCAGCGTGACGGACACGAACACCGGGGAGCTGTTTTTT.

The chain joins TRBV15 to TRBJ2-1; 11 bases fit TRBD1. Per germline, CDR1 LNHNV and CDR2 YYDKDF (reference sequence). The CDR3 length is 15 residues. The ends lost 2 bases at V and 7 bases at J; junction bases unmatched: 4. The CDR3, as DNA: TGTGCCACCAGCAGACGCGGACAGGGGGCTAATGAGCAGTTCTTC. Protein: CATSRRGQGANEQFF.

The chain is built from TRBV5-1 and TRBJ2-1, with 8 bases fitting TRBD1. The length of the CDR3 is 13 residues. The germline V gene has CDR1 SGHRS and CDR2 YFSETQ. The V segment lost 3 bases and the J segment 5 bases; nucleotides outside the gene matches: 1. Here the CDR3 reads CASSWTGHNEQFF. In DNA form, the CDR3 reads TGCGCCAGCAGCTGGACAGGGCACAATGAGCAGTTCTTC.

The V and J genes are TRBV12-3 or TRBV12-4 and TRBJ2-3, with TRBD2 matching over 11 bases. The length of the CDR3 is 15 residues. The V gene end was trimmed by 5 bases and the J gene end by 3 bases; junction bases not matched to a gene: 4. In DNA form, the CDR3 reads TGTGCCAGCAGTGTCCTAGCGGGGGGAACAGATACGCAGTATTTT. Its translation: CASSVLAGGTDTQYF.

This chain joins TRBV7-8 and TRBJ2-5, with 12 bases fitting TRBD1. The CDR3 contains 16 residues. V was clipped by 5 bases and J by 5 bases; unmatched bases: 9. CDR1 is SGHVS and CDR2 is FQNEAQ in the germline V gene. CDR3 in amino acids: CASSQIRDRGRETQYF. CDR3 DNA: TGTGCCAGCAGCCAGATCCGGGACAGGGGGCGGGAGACCCAGTACTTC.

V and J are TRBV11-1 and TRBJ1-1; 8 nucleotides match TRBD1. The V segment lost 2 bases and the J segment 1 base; nucleotides outside the gene matches: 12. There are 18 residues in the CDR3. In germline, CDR1 is SGHAT, CDR2 FQDESV (reference sequence). The CDR3 region is CASSLISGGAQTNTEAFF. In DNA, the CDR3 is TGTGCCAGCAGCTTAATTTCAGGGGGCGCCCAAACGAACACTGAAGCTTTCTTT.

This clonotype has just a few counts. This chain joins TRBV9 and TRBJ2-2; no definite D call. The V gene's germline CDR1 is SGDLS and CDR2 YYNGEE. Trimming removed 0 bases at V and 7 bases at J, with 10 bases between. This CDR3 spans 14 amino acids. The CDR3 loop reads CASSVEGMGGELFF. Written as DNA, the CDR3 is TGTGCCAGCAGCGTAGAAGGGATGGGCGGGGAGCTGTTTTTT.

The rearrangement joins TRBV5-6 to TRBJ2-3; weak D call: TRBD2 (5 bases). The CDR3 covers 14 residues. Trimming stripped 4 bases from V and 4 bases from J, with 13 bases between. CDR1 and CDR2 from the germline V gene are SGHDT and YYEEEE. CDR3 coding DNA: TGTGCCAGCAGCCTCCGCCCAGCGGCAGATACGCAGTATTTT. This encodes CASSLRPAADTQYF.

The chain recombines TRBV5-1 with TRBJ2-2; 8 positions agree with TRBD1. The CDR3 contains 19 residues. The J segment lost 0 bases and the V segment lost 2 bases, leaving 12 bases of the junction unmatched. Germline V gene lookup returns CDR1 SGHRS and CDR2 YFSETQ. CDR3 sequence reads: CASSFRGLPDKANTGELFF. CDR3 DNA: TGCGCCAGCAGCTTCAGGGGGCTCCCGGACAAAGCGAACACCGGGGAGCTGTTTTTT.

V usage is TRBV12-3 or TRBV12-4 and J usage is TRBJ2-5; D may be TRBD2 (5 bases). V lost 5 bases, J lost 4 bases, and 14 bases lay in between. The CDR3 has 14 residues. Here the CDR3 reads CASSPSRVRETQYF. In DNA, the CDR3 is TGTGCCAGCAGTCCCTCGCGGGTCCGAGAGACCCAGTACTTC.

The J gene is TRBJ2-3, the V gene TRBV20-1; a possible D gene is TRBD2 (6 bases). Trimming left V 1 base short and J 1 base short, with 18 bases between. The CDR3 is 17 residues long. Germline CDR1 is DFQATT and CDR2 is SNEGSKA (reference sequence). This CDR3 reads CSARGSVAERRTDTQYF. CDR3 DNA: TGCAGTGCTAGAGGGTCCGTAGCGGAGCGTCGCACAGATACGCAGTATTTT.

The sample holds a few counts of this clonotype. The chain carries TRBV13 and TRBJ2-3; 7 nucleotides line up with TRBD1. CDR1 is PRHDT, CDR2 FYEKMQ, per germline (reference sequence). CDR3 length equals 21 residues. Trimming at V came to 3 bases and at J to 3 bases, leaving 24 bases not matched to a gene. The CDR3 here is CASSFPRKRTDRAGLTDTQYF. DNA for the CDR3: TGTGCCAGCAGCTTTCCCCGCAAGAGGACCGACAGGGCCGGCCTAACAGATACGCAGTATTTT.

This clonotype was seen more than once but under ten times. The chain employs TRBV4-1 and TRBJ2-4; either TRBD1 or TRBD2 may supply D (6 bases each). Germline-derived CDR1 and CDR2 are MGHRA and YSYEKL. The CDR3 covers 15 residues. Trimming removed 2 bases from V and 6 bases from J, with 14 bases in between. CDR3 DNA sequence: TGCGCCAGCAGCCAAACGGACGGAGGGGGAAACATTCAGTACTTC. Residues: CASSQTDGGGNIQYF.

This clonotype showed up just a few times. The genes are TRBV5-1 and TRBJ2-3; D ambiguous. Per germline, CDR1 SGHRS and CDR2 YFSETQ. V was pared by 0 bases and J by 1 base, with 9 bases between. The CDR3 extends over 15 amino acids. The CDR3 sequence: CASSLEPTRTDTQYF. The CDR3 nucleotides are TGCGCCAGCAGCTTGGAGCCCACCCGCACAGATACGCAGTATTTT.

The sample holds a few counts of this clonotype. V and J are TRBV7-8 and TRBJ2-7; 9 bases align to TRBD1. Germline assignment: CDR1 SGHVS and CDR2 FQNEAQ. J gave up 6 bases and V 1 base, and 7 bases lay outside the gene matches. This CDR3 region has 15 residues. CDR3 DNA: TGTGCCAGCAGCTTAGGGACCGGGACAGGGACCGAGCAGTACTTC. Translating it yields CASSLGTGTGTEQYF.